This T cell receptor beta chain originates from a study of T-cell memory formation after mild COVID-19. General study points: Pre-infection memory already had some responding clones, implying cross-reactive memory joined. Shrinking CD4+ clones resided mostly in CM and EM, and CD8+ ones in EMRA. Later expanders leaned CD4+, whereas day 15 to 85 contracting clones were balanced CD4/CD8.

Each CDR3 protein is one row after TCRdb ran MiXCR on the 5' RACE reads. Of fewer than 200,000 distinct CDR3 sequences listed, 10% to 15% were seen once; the top ten hold approximately 3.4%. The CDR3 is 13 residues long. Germline CDR1 reads LGHNA; CDR2 reads YSLEER. V was pared by 8 bases and J by 8 bases, with 11 bases of the junction left unmatched. This clonotype has just a few counts. As yet, its antigen is unknown. Sequenced: PBMCs or a T cell subset sorted from them (not recorded which). This clonotype was sampled from a young man who had mild COVID-19 (a few samples of this study predate the infection). Cell type and time point are not known. The chain joins TRBV4-3 to TRBJ1-2; 7 bases line up with TRBD1. CDR3 residues: CASRNRGGQGYTF. The CDR3 DNA follows: TGCGCCAGCCGAAACAGGGGAGGTCAAGGCTACACCTTC.